A few counts support the clone carrying this TCR beta chain. Its antigen is undetermined. TCRdb re-called the 5' RACE reads through MiXCR, storing one row per CDR3 protein. The sample lists about half a million distinct CDR3 sequences; about 20% were seen once. The source of the sample is a study of T-cell memory formation after mild COVID-19. The study's findings and limits: Pre-infection memory harbored some responding clones, suggesting cross-reactive memory joined. Clones which contracted sat mainly in CM and EM if CD4+, and in EMRA if CD8+. Clones from the second wave (peaking day 37) had unconfirmed SARS-CoV-2 specificity.

Sample: PBMCs or a T cell subset sorted from them (not recorded which). This TCR derives from an adult woman who had mild COVID-19 (a few samples of this study predate the infection). Cell type and time point are not known.

CDR3 sequence reads: CSATGGRNYGYTF. The CDR3 nucleotides are TGCAGTGCCACAGGGGGCCGTAACTATGGCTACACCTTC. The chain combines TRBV20-1 with TRBJ1-2; 9 nucleotides line up with TRBD1. The germline CDR1 and CDR2 sequences are DFQATT and SNEGSKA (reference sequence). This CDR3 spans 13 amino acids. V trimming: 6 bases; J trimming: 1 base; junction bases outside the gene matches: 3.